Listed here are 2 T cell receptor beta chains from one sample, sequenced in a study of regulatory T cells in long-lasting Graves disease. Time point indicated: newly diagnosed GD, antithyroid drugs for less than 3 months. Following extraction of RNA from PBMCs, that RNA was used to make the TCR library. Arm-PCR of CDR3 regions and iRepertoire HTBI primers were the basis on which TCR beta libraries were built. TCRdb re-analysed the multiplex PCR reads in MiXCR, keeping a single row per CDR3 protein. The sample yields about 400,000 distinct CDR3 sequences, around 15% seen once. In addition, the sample was reused for a study of T cells in Graves' hyperthyroidism and ophthalmopathy.

The starting material was peripheral blood mononuclear cells (PBMCs), obtained at new diagnosis, from a patient treated with antithyroid drugs. Receptors were obtained from a woman younger than 30 with Graves disease.

The genes are TRBV3-1 and TRBJ2-4; 7 nucleotides agree with TRBD1. Trimming took 4 bases from V and 13 from J; bases not matched to a gene: 10. Per the germline V gene, CDR1 is LGHDT and CDR2 is YNNKEL (reference sequence). This CDR3 comprises 13 residues. The DNA for the CDR3 is TGTGCCAGCAGCCCCGGGACAGATGCCGAACAGTACTTC. Amino acids: CASSPGTDAEQYF.

The gene calls are TRBV10-3 and TRBJ2-7; 10 bases agree with TRBD1. This CDR3 has 14 residues. From germline, CDR1 is ENHRY and CDR2 SYGVKD. The V segment lost 5 bases and the J segment 3 bases; nucleotides outside the gene matches: 4. CDR3 loop: CAISTGQGSYEQYF. DNA of the CDR3: TGTGCCATCAGTACGGGACAGGGGAGCTACGAGCAGTACTTC.